The rows below give T cell receptor beta chains drawn from one sample of a study of blood T cell repertoires in COVID-19. Sequencing used immunoSEQ multiplex PCR; TCRdb keeps in-frame clones, though not all of them. The sample includes 140,000 or so clones, 84% of them seen just once. The specimen was PBMCs or T cells enriched from blood (not recorded which). These receptors were taken from a woman aged 45 to 65 with acute COVID-19. Both conserved end residues are part of each CDR3. The D gene is left open where the match is weak. Expanded clones are given a class, and other clones once, few, many or no size at all.

D | J | V | size | DNA | CDR3
TRBD2 | TRBJ2-3 | TRBV3-1/TRBV3-2 | - | TGTGCCAGCAGCCTGGGACTAGCGCACTCGGGAGATACGCAGTATTTT | CASSLGLAHSGDTQYF
- | TRBJ2-2 | TRBV7-2 | - | TGTGCCAGCAGCTTAGTTTGGGGCCCCGGGGAGCTGTTTTTT | CASSLVWGPGELFF
TRBD1 | TRBJ1-1 | TRBV19 | - | TGTGCCAGCGAAAACAGGGGGACTTGGAACACTGAAGCTTTCTTT | CASENRGTWNTEAFF
TRBD1 | TRBJ1-5 | TRBV2 | - | TGTGCCAGCAGTACACAGGGGGCTGGCCAGCCCCAGCATTTT | CASSTQGAGQPQHF
- | TRBJ2-1 | TRBV7-2 | - | TGTGCCAGCAGCTCAAGTCGGGTTCGCTGGAATGAGCAGTTCTTC | CASSSSRVRWNEQFF
TRBD1 | TRBJ2-3 | TRBV29-1 | - | TGCAGCGTTGAAGAGGACAGGGCTGGAGATACGCAGTATTTT | CSVEEDRAGDTQYF
- | TRBJ1-2 | TRBV5-4 | - | TGTGCCAGCAGCTTGGACGAGGGTGGGGGCTACACCTTC | CASSLDEGGGYTF
TRBD1 | TRBJ2-3 | TRBV27 | - | TGTGCCAGCGCTGCGACAGGGGGAATCACAGATACGCAGTATTTT | CASAATGGITDTQYF
- | TRBJ2-7 | TRBV2 | once | TGTGCCAGCAGTGGACCCGGGGCCTACGAGCAGTACTTC | CASSGPGAYEQYF
- | TRBJ1-6 | TRBV7-3 | - | TGTGCCAGCAGCTCGGGATCACCCCTCCACTTT | CASSSGSPLHF
TRBD2 | TRBJ2-5 | TRBV2 | many | TGTGCCAGCAGGGGTGGGGGACTAGCGGGAGGCCGCGGTGAGACCCAGTACTTC | CASRGGGLAGGRGETQYF
TRBD1 | TRBJ1-1 | TRBV3-1/TRBV3-2 | - | TGTGCCACAACGGACAGGATAAACACTGAAGCTTTCTTT | CATTDRINTEAFF
TRBD2 | TRBJ2-7 | TRBV7-2 | - | TGTGCCAGCACCATTCAGCGGGAGTCCCACGAGCAGTACTTC | CASTIQRESHEQYF
- | TRBJ2-3 | TRBV2 | - | TGTGCCAGCACCTCCCAGGGGTTGGGCACAGATACGCAGTATTTT | CASTSQGLGTDTQYF
TRBD1 | TRBJ1-2 | TRBV12-3/TRBV12-4 | - | TGTGCCAGTGGGACAGGGTTTGCTGGCTACACCTTC | CASGTGFAGYTF
- | TRBJ2-3 | TRBV24-1 | - | TGTGCCACCAGTGGCGGCAGGGCGGTAGATACGCAGTATTTT | CATSGGRAVDTQYF
- | TRBJ1-1 | TRBV5-5 | - | TGTGCCAGCAGCGTCTCTTCAGGGAACACTGAAGCTTTCTTT | CASSVSSGNTEAFF
- | TRBJ2-7 | TRBV19 | - | TGTGCCAGTAGTGTGAGACGGAGCTACGAGCAGTACTTC | CASSVRRSYEQYF
- | TRBJ1-1 | TRBV19 | - | TGTGCCAGTAGTATGGGAGGGACCTTAGAGGGTGAAGCTTTCTTT | CASSMGGTLEGEAFF
TRBD1 | TRBJ1-1 | TRBV14 | - | TGTGCCAGCAGCCCATCATGGTGGACAGGGTCGACTGAAGCTTTCTTT | CASSPSWWTGSTEAFF
TRBD2 | TRBJ2-1 | TRBV3-1/TRBV3-2 | - | TGTGCCAGCAGCCAACCTGGGGGGAGGGCCAGGAATGAGCAGTTCTTC | CASSQPGGRARNEQFF
- | TRBJ2-1 | TRBV7-9 | - | TGTGCCAGCAGCCCCCAGGGCACCCCAAATGAGCAGTTCTTC | CASSPQGTPNEQFF
TRBD2 | TRBJ2-2 | TRBV9 | - | TGTGCCAGCAGCGCAGGACTAGCGGGAGGTCCCGGGGAGCTGTTTTTT | CASSAGLAGGPGELFF
- | TRBJ2-5 | TRBV5-1 | - | TGCGCCAGCAGCTTGGCTGGGGGGACTGGCCAAGAGACCCAGTACTTC | CASSLAGGTGQETQYF
- | TRBJ2-5 | TRBV11-3 | - | TGTGCCAGCAGCTTAGATGGAGTGGAGACCCAGTACTTC | CASSLDGVETQYF
- | TRBJ1-4 | TRBV27 | - | TGTGCCAGCAGTTTATCTGGAGTAACTAATGAAAAACTGTTTTTT | CASSLSGVTNEKLFF
- | TRBJ2-3 | TRBV27 | - | TGTGCCAGTTCCCCCCGCTTCACAGGCACAGATACGCAGTATTTT | CASSPRFTGTDTQYF
- | TRBJ2-5 | TRBV5-1 | - | TGCGCCAGCAGCTTACTACTCACCGACCAAGAGACCCAGTACTTC | CASSLLLTDQETQYF
TRBD2 | TRBJ2-2 | TRBV7-8 | many | TGTGCCAGCAGCCCAAGACGACTAGCGGGATGGAACACCGGGGAGCTGTTTTTT | CASSPRRLAGWNTGELFF
- | TRBJ1-5 | TRBV19 | - | TGTGCCAGTAGTACCCGTACGGGGGAGGCTCAGCCCCAGCATTTT | CASSTRTGEAQPQHF
TRBD1 | TRBJ2-1 | TRBV11-2 | - | TGTGCCAGCAGCTCCCCGGGACAGGGGTACAATGAGCAGTTCTTC | CASSSPGQGYNEQFF
- | TRBJ2-1 | TRBV7-2 | - | TGTGCCAGCAGCCGCCCTACAGGGAAAGTAAAGCAGTTCTTC | CASSRPTGKVKQFF
- | TRBJ1-1 | TRBV30 | - | TGTGCCTGGACATCTTGGGGCCGTACCGTGAACACTGAAGCTTTCTTT | CAWTSWGRTVNTEAFF
- | TRBJ1-4 | TRBV5-1 | - | TGCGCCAGCAGCTTGAGTAGTAGCGGGAGCTCAACTAATGAAAAACTGTTTTTT | CASSLSSSGSSTNEKLFF
TRBD1 | TRBJ1-5 | TRBV6-2/TRBV6-3 | - | TGTGCCAGCAGCCACACAGGGGAACTTCAGCCCCAGCATTTT | CASSHTGELQPQHF
TRBD1 | TRBJ1-2 | TRBV6-5 | - | TGTGCCAGCGGGACAGGGGGAGATGGCTACACCTTC | CASGTGGDGYTF
TRBD1 | TRBJ1-2 | TRBV10-3 | - | TGTGCCATCTCGGGACAGGGGGCCTATGGCTACACCTTC | CAISGQGAYGYTF
TRBD2 | TRBJ2-4 | TRBV7-3 | - | TGTGCCAGCAGCTTACCCTCTTTCGCCTGGACTAGCGGGGCAAGAAAAAACATTCAGTACTTC | CASSLPSFAWTSGARKNIQYF
TRBD1 | TRBJ2-7 | TRBV29-1 | - | TGCAGCGTGGGGGACAGCTACGAGCAGTACTTC | CSVGDSYEQYF
TRBD2 | TRBJ2-7 | TRBV7-2 | - | TGTGCCAGCACAACGGGAGCGGGACTCACGGAAGCGGACGAGCAGTACTTC | CASTTGAGLTEADEQYF
TRBD1 | TRBJ1-4 | TRBV3-1/TRBV3-2 | - | TGTGCCAGCAGCCAAGAACCCGGGACAGGGCCGAGGAGTGAAAAACTGTTTTTT | CASSQEPGTGPRSEKLFF
TRBD1 | TRBJ1-6 | TRBV27 | - | TGTGCCAGCAGTCCCTCGACAGGGGGAAGTTCACCCCTCCACTTT | CASSPSTGGSSPLHF
- | TRBJ1-1 | TRBV7-9 | - | TGTGCCAGCAGCTTAGACGGACAGACTGAAGCTTTCTTT | CASSLDGQTEAFF
- | TRBJ1-2 | TRBV6-5 | once | TGTGCCAGCAGTTACTCAGCGGGACCCGCGGGGTCTCACACCTTC | CASSYSAGPAGSHTF
TRBD1 | TRBJ1-4 | TRBV5-4 | - | TGTGCCAGCAGCATCCCAGGGGGAGGTGAAAAACTGTTTTTT | CASSIPGGGEKLFF
- | TRBJ2-5 | TRBV14 | - | TGTGCCAGCAGCCAAGAGCTAAGGGGAGAGACCCAGTACTTC | CASSQELRGETQYF
- | TRBJ1-1 | TRBV5-1 | - | TGCGCCAGCAGCTTAGATTCAGGGAACACTGAAGCTTTCTTT | CASSLDSGNTEAFF
- | TRBJ2-1 | TRBV7-9 | - | TGTGCCAGCAGCTTAGCGCTCGGACTAAACTACAATGAGCAGTTCTTC | CASSLALGLNYNEQFF
TRBD1 | TRBJ1-2 | TRBV5-1 | - | TGCGCCAGCAGCCCGGGACAGGGGGGATTTAACTATGGCTACACCTTC | CASSPGQGGFNYGYTF
- | TRBJ2-4 | TRBV2 | once | TGTGCCAGCAGAGGACTCGATGTCGGCAAAAACATTCAGTACTTC | CASRGLDVGKNIQYF
- | TRBJ2-5 | TRBV5-4 | - | TGTGCCAGCAGCTTCAGGGGAGAGACCCAGTACTTC | CASSFRGETQYF
TRBD2 | TRBJ2-1 | TRBV3-1/TRBV3-2 | - | TGTGCCAGCAGCCAAGATCTCGCGGGAGGGGTGCAGTTCTTC | CASSQDLAGGVQFF
TRBD1 | TRBJ2-2 | TRBV19 | - | TGTGCCAGTAGTAACGGGACAGTTAACACCGGGGAGCTGTTTTTT | CASSNGTVNTGELFF
TRBD2 | TRBJ2-5 | TRBV29-1 | - | TGCAGCACCTACTCGGGGGGGCGCGAGGAGACCCAGTACTTC | CSTYSGGREETQYF
- | TRBJ1-2 | TRBV7-9 | - | TGTGCCAGCAGCTTAAAGGGGCACTATGGCTACACCTTC | CASSLKGHYGYTF
- | TRBJ2-3 | TRBV28 | - | TGTGCCAGCAGTTTAGGAGCGGAGAGCACAGATACGCAGTATTTT | CASSLGAESTDTQYF
TRBD1 | TRBJ2-7 | TRBV29-1 | - | TGCAGCGTCGGGACAGTCTCCTACGAGCAGTACTTC | CSVGTVSYEQYF